This T cell receptor beta chain was profiled in a study of T-cell reconstitution after alpha-beta-depleted transplantation in children. The length of the CDR3 is 15 residues. Germline CDR1 and CDR2: MNHEY and SVGAGI. Trimming shortened V by 0 bases and J by 2 bases, and 11 bases separated the two germline ends. Unique molecular identifiers were incorporated into the prepared TCRbeta library. TCRdb itself ran the PCR reads through MiXCR, one entry per CDR3 protein. The sample yields about 980,000 distinct CDR3 sequences, around 30% seen once. The gene calls are TRBV6-5 and TRBJ2-7; D could derive from TRBD1 or TRBD2 (5 bases each). The specimen was PBMCs, mostly from graft donor cells, collected 360 days after TCRalphabeta/CD19-depleted stem cell transplant. This clonotype was sampled from a boy under two years old who had a stem cell transplant for SCID, so the T cells may come from the graft donor. The chain's CDR3 is CASSYSRGETYEQYF. The CDR3 coding sequence is TGTGCCAGCAGTTACTCGAGAGGGGAGACCTACGAGCAGTACTTC.